Presented here are 30 T cell receptor beta chains from one specimen sequenced in a study of T cells after yellow fever vaccination. TCRdb re-analysed the 5' RACE reads in MiXCR, keeping a single row per CDR3 protein. The sample lists around 550,000 distinct CDR3 sequences; 15% to 20% were seen once. Source: PBMCs, taken 15 days after the yellow fever booster vaccination. These receptor sequences come from a man younger than 45 who received the YFV17D yellow fever vaccine.

This clonotype was counted only a few times. This chain joins TRBV5-1 and TRBJ2-3, with D hard to call. The V and J ends lost 4 bases and 4 bases respectively, with 16 bases between them. The CDR3 has 15 residues. CDR1 is SGHRS and CDR2 is YFSETQ in the germline V gene. The CDR3 nucleotides read TGCGCCAGCAGCCCAAGTGGTGCTCAACCAGATACGCAGTATTTT. This encodes CASSPSGAQPDTQYF.

A few counts support this clonotype. The rearrangement joins TRBV6-2 or TRBV6-3 to TRBJ2-3, with no clear D. Trimming cost V 1 base and J 2 bases, with 16 bases left between them. The V gene's germline CDR1 is MNHEY and CDR2 SVGEGT. There are 17 residues in the CDR3. The CDR3 loop reads CASSYLGWSVDTDTQYF. CDR3 DNA sequence: TGTGCCAGCAGTTACTTGGGGTGGTCGGTAGACACAGATACGCAGTATTTT.

The V gene is TRBV5-4, the J gene TRBJ2-1, with D possibly being TRBD2 (5 bases). V shed 4 bases and J shed 9 bases, with 17 bases lying between them. The CDR3 is made up of 14 amino acids. Looked up from germline, CDR1 is SGHNT and CDR2 is YYREEE (reference sequence). The CDR3 here is CASSQETGGREQFF. CDR3 DNA: TGTGCCAGCAGCCAAGAAACCGGCGGGCGTGAGCAGTTCTTC.

V usage is TRBV23-1 and J usage is TRBJ2-7, with 8 nucleotides matching TRBD2. TRBV23-1 is an ORF, and what it does is uncertain. Trimming removed 2 bases from V and 3 bases from J; junction bases left unmatched: 9. The CDR3 length is 16 residues. The CDR3 loop is CASSQPAGEPVYEQYF. In nucleotides, the CDR3 is TGCGCCAGCAGTCAACCAGCGGGAGAGCCAGTCTACGAGCAGTACTTC.

The chain employs TRBV21-1 and TRBJ1-2; the table names TRBD1, a call not compared with the DNA. TRBV21-1 has pseudogene status. This CDR3 comprises 12 residues. The CDR3 nucleotides are TGTGCCAGCACGCTGGGGCGGAATGGCTACACCTTC. It yields the protein CASTLGRNGYTF.

This clonotype was observed a handful of times. V usage is TRBV4-3 and J usage is TRBJ2-2, with D perhaps matching TRBD2 (6 bases). The CDR3 runs to 16 residues. V was clipped by 1 base and J by 5 bases, with 14 bases between them. Germline lookup yields CDR1 LGHNA and CDR2 YSLEER. DNA for the CDR3: TGCGCCAGCAGCCAAGGGGTGCGGGATGGGACCGGGGAGCTGTTTTTT. Residues: CASSQGVRDGTGELFF.

This clonotype was detected only a few times. V usage is TRBV20-1 and J usage is TRBJ2-2; TRBD1 matches 8 bases. The trim removed 2 bases at V and 7 bases at J, leaving 6 bases unmatched. Looked up from germline, CDR1 is DFQATT and CDR2 is SNEGSKA (reference sequence). There are 14 residues in the CDR3. The CDR3 sequence is CSARYGTGVGELFF. DNA of the CDR3: TGCAGTGCTAGATACGGGACAGGAGTCGGGGAGCTGTTTTTT.

The V and J genes are TRBV7-9 and TRBJ2-1; 10 nucleotides match TRBD1. Germline V lookup: CDR1 SEHNR, CDR2 FQNEAQ (reference sequence). The CDR3 is 15 amino acids. The junction had 9 bases not matched to a gene; V was cut back by 6 bases and J by 7 bases. This CDR3 reads CASRNRDRGQNEQFF. The DNA of the CDR3 is TGTGCCAGCAGAAACCGGGACAGGGGTCAAAATGAGCAGTTCTTC.

The genes are TRBV6-2 or TRBV6-3 and TRBJ2-2, with 10 bases aligning to TRBD1. The CDR3 contains 14 residues. The trim removed 9 bases at V and 7 bases at J, leaving 8 bases unmatched. Germline lookup yields CDR1 MNHEY and CDR2 SVGEGT. CDR3 loop: CARMDRGVRGELFF. The CDR3, as DNA: TGTGCCAGGATGGACAGGGGGGTACGCGGGGAGCTGTTTTTT.

This clonotype was observed a handful of times. The gene calls are TRBV4-1 and TRBJ2-7; TRBD1 aligns across 10 bases. This CDR3 region has 14 residues. The germline V gene encodes CDR1 MGHRA and CDR2 YSYEKL. The V and J ends lost 5 bases and 7 bases, in that order; junction bases with no gene match: 8. The CDR3 nucleotides read TGCGCCAGCAGCAACCGGGACAGGGGTGAAGAGCAGTACTTC. Amino acid sequence: CASSNRDRGEEQYF.

In this sample, this clonotype turned up a few times. The rearrangement joins TRBV7-3 to TRBJ2-3; 7 nucleotides match TRBD2. V shed 2 bases and J 3 bases; nucleotides not matched to a gene: 14. Germline V lookup: CDR1 SGHTA, CDR2 FQGTGA. This CDR3 contains 18 residues. CDR3 nucleotides: TGTGCCAGCAGCTTAGAGGAACCCACTACCGGGAGGACAGATACGCAGTATTTT. This gives the protein CASSLEEPTTGRTDTQYF.

This clonotype was seen a few times. CDR3 nucleotide sequence: TGTGCCCCTTGGGGAAAAAATTCACCCCTCCACTTT. It translates to CAPWGKNSPLHF. The chain has TRBV7-9 and TRBJ1-6; D call uncertain. V gave up 11 bases and J gave up 7 bases, with 12 bases separating them. The length of the CDR3 is 12 residues. Germline V CDR1 and CDR2: SEHNR, FQNEAQ (reference sequence).

The chain joins TRBV2 to TRBJ2-3; D not certain. CDR1 is SNHLY and CDR2 is FYNNEI in the germline V gene. Between the trimmed V and J ends, which lost 8 bases and 3 bases, there was a span of 12 bases. CDR3 length equals 13 residues. The CDR3 region is CASGSVGTDTQYF. The DNA of the CDR3 is TGTGCCAGCGGAAGCGTAGGGACAGATACGCAGTATTTT.

This clonotype turned up a few times. The chain is built from TRBV6-2 or TRBV6-3 and TRBJ1-1; 7 bases line up with TRBD1. The CDR3 contains 14 residues. J gave up 8 bases and V 5 bases, and 11 bases lay outside the gene matches. Germline assignment: CDR1 MNHEY and CDR2 SVGEGT. CDR3 region: CASSAEGGSGEAFF. Here the CDR3 DNA reads TGTGCCAGCAGTGCTGAAGGGGGCTCGGGGGAAGCTTTCTTT.

The sample holds a few counts of this clonotype. The chain carries TRBV28 and TRBJ2-7, with 7 bases lining up with TRBD1. The CDR3 length is 14 residues. In germline, CDR1 is MDHEN, CDR2 SYDVKM. Losses at the gene ends were 2 bases for V and 6 bases for J; bases not matched to a gene: 7. In DNA, the CDR3 is TGTGCCAGCAGTTTAACCCCCAGGGGGATCGAGCAGTACTTC. As protein: CASSLTPRGIEQYF. Drawing the rest from reference TRBV28 and TRBJ2-7, the complete variable domain is DVKVTQSSRYLVKRTGEKVFLECVQDMDHENMFWYRQDPGLGLRLIYFSYDVKMKEKGDIPEGYSVSREKKERFSLILESASTNQTSMYLCASSLTPRGIEQYFGPGTRLTVT.

The chain uses TRBV7-2 and TRBJ1-2; a weak D match, TRBD1 (5 bases). The CDR3 totals 14 residues. Trimming took 0 bases from V and 3 from J, leaving 8 bases between them. Per the germline V gene, CDR1 is SGHTA and CDR2 is FQGNSA. The DNA for the CDR3 is TGTGCCAGCAGCTTAGCCGGGGGGGACTATGGCTACACCTTC. It translates to CASSLAGGDYGYTF.

The V gene is TRBV29-1, the J gene TRBJ1-2; D not certain. The CDR3 spans 9 residues. Trimming took 6 bases from V and 6 from J, leaving 5 bases between them. Looked up from germline, CDR1 is SQVTM and CDR2 is ANQGSEA. CDR3 nucleotide sequence: TGCAGCGTCGGGGATGGCTACACCTTC. It yields the protein CSVGDGYTF.

The chain joins TRBV19 to TRBJ2-1; 7 bases line up with TRBD1. Trimming removed 5 bases from V and 8 bases from J; junction bases left unmatched: 6. The V gene's germline CDR1 is LNHDA and CDR2 SQIVND (reference sequence). This CDR3 region has 13 residues. The CDR3 region is CASSLTGIHEQFF. The CDR3 coding sequence is TGTGCCAGTAGTCTGACAGGGATTCATGAGCAGTTCTTC.

The count of this clonotype is one. The chain couples TRBV6-2 or TRBV6-3 to TRBJ2-3, with D possibly called TRBD1 or TRBD2 (5 bases each). V was cut by 6 bases and J by 0 bases, with 10 bases left in between. This CDR3 is built from 14 residues. Germline V gene data show CDR1 as MNHEY and CDR2 as SVGEGT. As DNA, the CDR3 is TGTGCCAGCAGAGAGTGGGGGAGCACAGATACGCAGTATTTT. This gives the protein CASREWGSTDTQYF.

This clonotype was detected only a few times. The rearrangement joins TRBV7-9 to TRBJ2-7; possible D gene TRBD2, 5 bases. CDR3 length: 13 amino acids. In germline, CDR1 is SEHNR, CDR2 FQNEAQ (reference sequence). V gave up 4 bases and J gave up 9 bases, with 16 bases separating them. The CDR3 reads CASSSLGGFGQYF. CDR3 nucleotides: TGTGCCAGCAGCTCCCTCGGAGGCTTTGGGCAGTACTTC.

There are a few counts of this clonotype. The J gene is TRBJ1-1, the V gene TRBV11-2; D is uncertain. The CDR3 is 18 residues long. Trimming shortened V by 4 bases and J by 1 base, and 22 bases separated the two germline ends. Germline values: CDR1 SGHAT, CDR2 FQNNGV. CDR3 protein: CASSSQPILTSENTEAFF. CDR3 coding DNA: TGTGCCAGCAGCTCACAACCAATCCTCACCAGTGAGAACACTGAAGCTTTCTTT. Drawing the rest from reference TRBV11-2 and TRBJ1-1, the complete variable domain is EAGVAQSPRYKIIEKRQSVAFWCNPISGHATLYWYQQILGQGPKLLIQFQNNGVVDDSQLPKDRFSAERLKGVDSTLKIQPAKLEDSAVYLCASSSQPILTSENTEAFFGQGTRLTVV.

The chain employs TRBV10-3 and TRBJ2-5, with D perhaps TRBD1 (5 bases). The CDR3 runs 12 residues. CDR1 and CDR2 (germline): ENHRY, SYGVKD. Trimming shortened V by 10 bases and J by 2 bases, and 11 bases separated the two germline ends. CDR3 residues: CATRTQQETQYF. For the CDR3, the DNA is TGTGCCACGCGGACACAGCAAGAGACCCAGTACTTC.

This clonotype was observed a few times. This CDR3 reads CSAPVPPTYEQYF. CDR3 nucleotide sequence: TGCAGTGCCCCGGTGCCTCCCACCTACGAGCAGTACTTC. The rearrangement uses TRBV20-1 and TRBJ2-7, with no clear D. Germline V lookup: CDR1 DFQATT, CDR2 SNEGSKA (reference sequence). This CDR3 has 13 residues. V dropped 6 bases and J dropped 2 bases, with 14 bases sitting between them.

The rearrangement uses TRBV28 and TRBJ2-3, with D possibly matching TRBD2 (6 bases). Germline V gene sequence: CDR1 MDHEN, CDR2 SYDVKM. The CDR3 contains 15 residues. Trimming took 5 bases from V and 3 from J, leaving 15 bases between them. CDR3 bases: TGTGCCAGCAGTCTCCTCGGGGGAGAGACAGATACGCAGTATTTT. Translating gives CASSLLGGETDTQYF.

This clonotype was counted only a few times. This chain joins TRBV19 and TRBJ1-4, with D possibly matching TRBD1 (5 bases). The germline V gene encodes CDR1 LNHDA and CDR2 SQIVND (reference sequence). Trimming removed 5 bases from V and 14 bases from J, with 15 bases in between. The CDR3 is 12 residues long. Written as DNA, the CDR3 is TGTGCCAGTAGTCCCACAGGAAGAGTTCTGTTTTTT. The encoded protein is CASSPTGRVLFF.

CDR3 sequence: CSAQVGGRDSEQYF. CDR3 sequence (DNA): TGCAGTGCCCAGGTAGGAGGGAGGGATTCGGAGCAGTACTTC. The rearrangement uses TRBV20-1 and TRBJ2-7; 7 bases align to TRBD2. This CDR3 is 14 amino acids long. V gave up 6 bases and J gave up 7 bases; unmatched junction bases: 15. CDR1 and CDR2 (germline): DFQATT, SNEGSKA (reference sequence).

The chain employs TRBV20-1 and TRBJ2-1, with TRBD2 identical over 10 bases. The CDR3 contains 18 residues. Germline V gives CDR1 DFQATT, CDR2 SNEGSKA (reference sequence). V was clipped by 3 bases and J by 3 bases; unmatched bases: 14. CDR3 in DNA: TGCAGTGCTAGGAGCCTTCAGGCTAGCGGGAGTTACTACAATGAGCAGTTCTTC. Protein sequence: CSARSLQASGSYYNEQFF.

A few counts support this clonotype. The chain combines TRBV28 with TRBJ2-3, with D unresolved. Trimming took off 6 bases at V and 2 bases at J, with 15 bases between the two ends. The CDR3 spans 15 residues. In germline, CDR1 is MDHEN, CDR2 SYDVKM. The CDR3 spells CASRFIWGSTDTQYF. CDR3 nucleotides: TGTGCCAGCAGATTTATATGGGGATCCACAGATACGCAGTATTTT.

The chain recombines TRBV28 with TRBJ2-4, with a weak D call TRBD2 (5 bases). Germline V gives CDR1 MDHEN, CDR2 SYDVKM. The V end lost 8 bases, the J end lost 3 bases, and 20 bases lay between the germline ends. This CDR3 spans 16 amino acids. The CDR3 coding sequence is TGTGCCAGCTCCGGGGTAGCGAGAGAAGACAAAAACATTCAGTACTTC. This codes for CASSGVAREDKNIQYF. The full variable domain, rest sourced from reference TRBV28 and TRBJ2-4, is DVKVTQSSRYLVKRTGEKVFLECVQDMDHENMFWYRQDPGLGLRLIYFSYDVKMKEKGDIPEGYSVSREKKERFSLILESASTNQTSMYLCASSGVAREDKNIQYFGAGTRLSVL.

The chain couples TRBV29-1 to TRBJ2-3; D uncertain. With 7 bases removed from V and 4 bases from J, the gap between germline ends came to 12 bases. CDR3 length equals 12 residues. Germline CDR1 and CDR2: SQVTM and ANQGSEA. CDR3 coding DNA: TGCAGCGCCAACCCAACCTCAGATACGCAGTATTTT. This codes for CSANPTSDTQYF.